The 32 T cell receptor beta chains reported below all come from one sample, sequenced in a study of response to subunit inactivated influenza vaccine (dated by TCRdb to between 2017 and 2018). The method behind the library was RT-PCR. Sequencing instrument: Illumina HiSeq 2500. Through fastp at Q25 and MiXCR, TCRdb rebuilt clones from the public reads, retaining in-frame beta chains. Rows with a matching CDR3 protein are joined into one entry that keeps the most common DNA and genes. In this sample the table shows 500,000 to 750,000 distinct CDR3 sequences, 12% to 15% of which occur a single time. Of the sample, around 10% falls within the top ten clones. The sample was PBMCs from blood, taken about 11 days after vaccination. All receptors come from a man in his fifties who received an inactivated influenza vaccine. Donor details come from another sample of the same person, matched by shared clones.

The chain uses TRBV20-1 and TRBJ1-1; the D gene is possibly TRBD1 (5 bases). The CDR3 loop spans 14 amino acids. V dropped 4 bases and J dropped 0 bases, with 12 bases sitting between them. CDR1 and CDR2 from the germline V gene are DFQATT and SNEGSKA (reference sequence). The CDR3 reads CSAKTTVMNTEAFF. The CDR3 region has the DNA TGCAGTGCTAAAACGACAGTCATGAACACTGAAGCTTTCTTT.

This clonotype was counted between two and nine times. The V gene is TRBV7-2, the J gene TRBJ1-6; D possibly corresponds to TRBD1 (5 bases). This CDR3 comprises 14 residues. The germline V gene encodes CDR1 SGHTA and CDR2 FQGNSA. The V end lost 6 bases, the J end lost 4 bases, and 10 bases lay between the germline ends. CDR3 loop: CASSPQAYNSPLHF. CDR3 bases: TGTGCCAGCAGTCCACAGGCGTATAATTCACCCCTCCACTTT.

CDR3: CASSQGGTETQYF. CDR3 nucleotides: TGCGCCAGCAGCCAAGGCGGGACAGAGACCCAGTACTTC. V usage is TRBV4-3 and J usage is TRBJ2-5; D perhaps matches TRBD2 (6 bases). CDR3 length: 13 residues. V was shortened by 1 base and J by 4 bases, with 7 bases between the two germline ends. CDR1 LGHNA and CDR2 YSLEER come from the germline V gene.

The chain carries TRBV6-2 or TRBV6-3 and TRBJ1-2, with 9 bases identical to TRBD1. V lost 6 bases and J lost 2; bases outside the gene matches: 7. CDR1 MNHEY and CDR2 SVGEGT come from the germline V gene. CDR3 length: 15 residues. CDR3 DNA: TGTGCCAGCAGCGGTCCGGGACAGGGAAACTATGGCTACACCTTC. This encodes CASSGPGQGNYGYTF.

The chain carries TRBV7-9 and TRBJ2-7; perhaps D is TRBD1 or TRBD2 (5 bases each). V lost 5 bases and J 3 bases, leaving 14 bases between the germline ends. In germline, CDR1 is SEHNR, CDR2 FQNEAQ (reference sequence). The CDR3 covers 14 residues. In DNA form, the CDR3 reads TGTGCCAGCAGCCCCTTAACGGGGCTCTACGAGCAGTACTTC. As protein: CASSPLTGLYEQYF.

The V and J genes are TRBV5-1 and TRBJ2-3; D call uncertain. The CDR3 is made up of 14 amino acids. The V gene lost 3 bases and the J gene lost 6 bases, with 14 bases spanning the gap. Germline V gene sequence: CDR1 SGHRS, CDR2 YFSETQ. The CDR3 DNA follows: TGCGCCAGCAGCTCCGGGCCTGGTTCGGATACGCAGTATTTT. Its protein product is CASSSGPGSDTQYF.

CDR3 DNA sequence: TGTGCCAGCAGTGAGTTCTCTGGGGCCAACGTCCTGACTTTC. Its protein is CASSEFSGANVLTF. The chain recombines TRBV2 with TRBJ2-6; D remains unclear. Germline V lookup: CDR1 SNHLY, CDR2 FYNNEI. The CDR3 extends over 14 amino acids. Trimming removed 3 bases at V and 0 bases at J, with 3 bases between. The variable domain in full, completed from reference TRBV2 and TRBJ2-6, reads EPEVTQTPSHQVTQMGQEVILRCVPISNHLYFYWYRQILGQKVEFLVSFYNNEISEKSEIFDDQFSVERPDGSNFTLKIRSTKLEDSAMYFCASSEFSGANVLTFGAGSRLTVL.

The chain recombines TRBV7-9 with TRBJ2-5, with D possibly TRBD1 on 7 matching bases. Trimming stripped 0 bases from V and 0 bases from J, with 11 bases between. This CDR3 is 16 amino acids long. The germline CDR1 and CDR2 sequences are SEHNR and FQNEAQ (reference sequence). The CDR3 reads CASSLARGADQETQYF. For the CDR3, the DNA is TGTGCCAGCAGCTTAGCCAGGGGGGCCGACCAAGAGACCCAGTACTTC.

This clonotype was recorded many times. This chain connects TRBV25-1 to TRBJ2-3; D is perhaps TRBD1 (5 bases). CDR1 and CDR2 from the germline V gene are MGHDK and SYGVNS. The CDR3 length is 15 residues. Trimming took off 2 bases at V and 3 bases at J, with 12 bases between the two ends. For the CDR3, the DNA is TGTGCCAGCAGTGAAAAAGACAGCCCGACAGATACGCAGTATTTT. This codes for CASSEKDSPTDTQYF.

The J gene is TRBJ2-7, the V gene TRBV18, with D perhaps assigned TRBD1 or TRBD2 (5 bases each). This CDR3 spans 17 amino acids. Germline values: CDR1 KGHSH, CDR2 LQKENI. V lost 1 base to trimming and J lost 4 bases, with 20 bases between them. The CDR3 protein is CASSPQVSGPSTYEQYF. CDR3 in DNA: TGTGCCAGCTCACCACAGGTTTCGGGGCCGTCAACATACGAGCAGTACTTC.

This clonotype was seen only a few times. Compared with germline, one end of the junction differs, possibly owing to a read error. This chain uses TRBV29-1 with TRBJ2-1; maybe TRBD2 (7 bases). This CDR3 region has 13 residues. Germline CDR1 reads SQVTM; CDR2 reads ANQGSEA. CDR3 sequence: CSAERGGGNEQFF. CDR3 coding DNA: TGCAGCGCTGAAAGGGGGGGAGGTAATGAGCAGTTCTTC.

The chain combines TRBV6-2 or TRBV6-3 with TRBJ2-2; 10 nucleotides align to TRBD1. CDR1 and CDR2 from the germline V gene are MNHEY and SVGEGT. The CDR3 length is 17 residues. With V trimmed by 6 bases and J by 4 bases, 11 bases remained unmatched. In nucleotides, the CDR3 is TGTGCCAGCAGCAACATCCGACAGGGGGCGAGCACCGGGGAGCTGTTTTTT. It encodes CASSNIRQGASTGELFF.

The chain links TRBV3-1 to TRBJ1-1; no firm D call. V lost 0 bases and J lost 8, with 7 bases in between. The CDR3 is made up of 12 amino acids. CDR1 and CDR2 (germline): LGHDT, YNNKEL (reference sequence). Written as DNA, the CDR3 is TGTGCCAGCAGCCAAGATCGGCGGGAAGCTTTCTTT. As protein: CASSQDRREAFF.

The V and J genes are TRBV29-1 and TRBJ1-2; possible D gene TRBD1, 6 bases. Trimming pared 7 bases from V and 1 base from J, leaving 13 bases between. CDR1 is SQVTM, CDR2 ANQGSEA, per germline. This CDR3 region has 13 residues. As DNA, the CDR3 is TGCAGCGCCGCCGGGGACATTAACTATGGCTACACCTTC. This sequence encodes CSAAGDINYGYTF. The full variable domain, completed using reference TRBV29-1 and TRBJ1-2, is SAVISQKPSRDICQRGTSLTIQCQVDSQVTMMFWYRQQPGQSLTLIATANQGSEATYESGFVIDKFPISRPNLTFSTLTVSNMSPEDSSIYLCSAAGDINYGYTFGSGTRLTVV.

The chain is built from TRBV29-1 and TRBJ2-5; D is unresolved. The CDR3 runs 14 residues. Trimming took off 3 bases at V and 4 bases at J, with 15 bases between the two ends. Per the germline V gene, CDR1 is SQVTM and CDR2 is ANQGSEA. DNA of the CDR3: TGCAGCGTTGATTGGATAGCCCTAGGAGAGACCCAGTACTTC. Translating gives CSVDWIALGETQYF.

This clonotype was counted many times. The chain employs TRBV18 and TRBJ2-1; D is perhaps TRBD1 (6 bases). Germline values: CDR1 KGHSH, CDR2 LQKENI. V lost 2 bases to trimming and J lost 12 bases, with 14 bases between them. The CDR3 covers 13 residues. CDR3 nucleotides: TGTGCCAGCTCACCAGGGGACAATCTTAGGCAGTTCTTC. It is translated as CASSPGDNLRQFF. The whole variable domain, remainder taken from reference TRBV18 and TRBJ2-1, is NAGVMQNPRHLVRRRGQEARLRCSPMKGHSHVYWYRQLPEEGLKFMVYLQKENIIDESGMPKERFSAEFPKEGPSILRIQQVVRGDSAAYFCASSPGDNLRQFFGPGTRLTVL.

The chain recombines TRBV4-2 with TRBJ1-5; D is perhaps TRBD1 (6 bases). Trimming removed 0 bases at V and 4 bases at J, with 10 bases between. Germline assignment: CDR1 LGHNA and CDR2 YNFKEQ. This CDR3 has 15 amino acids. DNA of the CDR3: TGTGCCAGCAGCCAAGAAAAGGGGGGGAATCAGCCCCAGCATTTT. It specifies CASSQEKGGNQPQHF.

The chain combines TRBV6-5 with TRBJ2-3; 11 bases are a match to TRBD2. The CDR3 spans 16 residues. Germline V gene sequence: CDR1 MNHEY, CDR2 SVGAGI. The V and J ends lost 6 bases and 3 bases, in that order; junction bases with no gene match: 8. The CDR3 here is CASRSRLAGTTDTQYF. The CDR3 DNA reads TGTGCCAGCAGATCTCGACTAGCGGGAACGACAGATACGCAGTATTTT.

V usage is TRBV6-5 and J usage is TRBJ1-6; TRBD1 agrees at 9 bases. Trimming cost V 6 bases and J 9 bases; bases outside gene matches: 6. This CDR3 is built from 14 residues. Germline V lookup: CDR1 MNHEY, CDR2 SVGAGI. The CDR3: CASRTGTGTSPLHF. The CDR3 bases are TGTGCCAGCAGGACCGGGACAGGGACTTCACCCCTCCACTTT.

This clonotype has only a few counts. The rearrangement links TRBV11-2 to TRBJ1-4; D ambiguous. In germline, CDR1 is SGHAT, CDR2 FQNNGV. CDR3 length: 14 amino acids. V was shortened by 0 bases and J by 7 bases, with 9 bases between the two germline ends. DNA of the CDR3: TGTGCCAGCAGCTTAGAACCTCATGGTGAAAAACTGTTTTTT. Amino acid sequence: CASSLEPHGEKLFF.

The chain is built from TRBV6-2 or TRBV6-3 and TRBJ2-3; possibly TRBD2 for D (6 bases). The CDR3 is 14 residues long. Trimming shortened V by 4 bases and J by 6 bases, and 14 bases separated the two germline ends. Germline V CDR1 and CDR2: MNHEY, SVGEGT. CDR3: CASSSTSGTDTQYF. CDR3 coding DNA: TGTGCCAGCAGTTCGACCTCCGGGACTGATACGCAGTATTTT.

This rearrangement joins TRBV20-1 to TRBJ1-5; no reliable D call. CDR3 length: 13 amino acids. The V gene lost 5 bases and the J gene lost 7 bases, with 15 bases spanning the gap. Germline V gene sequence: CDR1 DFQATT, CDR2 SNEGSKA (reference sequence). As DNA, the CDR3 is TGCAGTGCTCTCCCGGATCGGCGCCAGCCCCAGCATTTT. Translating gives CSALPDRRQPQHF.

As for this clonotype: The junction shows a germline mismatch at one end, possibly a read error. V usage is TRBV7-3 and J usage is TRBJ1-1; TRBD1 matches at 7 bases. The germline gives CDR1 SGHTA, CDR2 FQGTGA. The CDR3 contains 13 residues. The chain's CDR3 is CASSSDRDTEASF. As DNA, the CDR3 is TGTGCCAGCAGCTCAGACAGGGACACTGAAGCTTCCTTT.

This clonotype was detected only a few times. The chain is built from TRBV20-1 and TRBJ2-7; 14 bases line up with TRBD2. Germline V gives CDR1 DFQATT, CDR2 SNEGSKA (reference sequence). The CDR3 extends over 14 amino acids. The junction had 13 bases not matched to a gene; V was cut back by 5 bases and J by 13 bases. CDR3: CSAPRPGLAGEFYF. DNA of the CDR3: TGCAGTGCTCCAAGGCCGGGACTAGCGGGAGAGTTCTACTTC.

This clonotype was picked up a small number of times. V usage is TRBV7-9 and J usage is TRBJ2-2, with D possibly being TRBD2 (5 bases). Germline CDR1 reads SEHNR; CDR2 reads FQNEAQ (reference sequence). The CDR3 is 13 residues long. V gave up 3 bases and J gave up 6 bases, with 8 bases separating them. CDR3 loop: CASSFTRSGELFF. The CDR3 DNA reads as TGTGCCAGCAGCTTTACTAGATCCGGGGAGCTGTTTTTT.

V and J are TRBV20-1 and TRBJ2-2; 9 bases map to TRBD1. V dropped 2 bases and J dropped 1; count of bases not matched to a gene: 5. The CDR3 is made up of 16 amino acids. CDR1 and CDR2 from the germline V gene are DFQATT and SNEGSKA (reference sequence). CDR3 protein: CSARTDRGRNTGELFF. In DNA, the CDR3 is TGCAGTGCTAGAACGGACAGGGGCCGGAACACCGGGGAGCTGTTTTTT.

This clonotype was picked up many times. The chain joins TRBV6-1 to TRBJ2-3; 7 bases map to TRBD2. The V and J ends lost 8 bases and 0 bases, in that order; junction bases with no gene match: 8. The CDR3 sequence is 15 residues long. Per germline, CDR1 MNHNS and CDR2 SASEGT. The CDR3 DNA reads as TGTGCCAGCGGGGCTAGCGGAGTGAGCACAGATACGCAGTATTTT. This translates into CASGASGVSTDTQYF.

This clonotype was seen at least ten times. CDR3 in amino acids: CASSSNPGTDTQYF. As DNA, the CDR3 is TGCGCCAGCAGCAGTAATCCCGGCACAGATACGCAGTATTTT. The gene calls are TRBV5-1 and TRBJ2-3; D gene unclear. With 4 bases removed from V and 1 base from J, the gap between germline ends came to 10 bases. The length of the CDR3 is 14 residues. In germline, CDR1 is SGHRS, CDR2 YFSETQ. The full variable domain, rest sourced from reference TRBV5-1 and TRBJ2-3, is KAGVTQTPRYLIKTRGQQVTLSCSPISGHRSVSWYQQTPGQGLQFLFEYFSETQRNKGNFPGRFSGRQFSNSRSEMNVSTLELGDSALYLCASSSNPGTDTQYFGPGTRLTVL.

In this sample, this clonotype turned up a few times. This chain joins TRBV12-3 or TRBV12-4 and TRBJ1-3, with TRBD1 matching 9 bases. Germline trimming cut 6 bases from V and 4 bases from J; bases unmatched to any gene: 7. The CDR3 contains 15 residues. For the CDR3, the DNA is TGTGCCAGCAGGCAAAGACAGGGGGGCGGAAACACCATATATTTT. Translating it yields CASRQRQGGGNTIYF.

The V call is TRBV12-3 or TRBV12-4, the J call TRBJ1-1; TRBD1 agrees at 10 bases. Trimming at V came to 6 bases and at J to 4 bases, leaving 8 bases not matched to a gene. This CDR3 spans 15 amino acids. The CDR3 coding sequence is TGTGCCAGCAGAGGACAGGGGGTTTTGTCCACTGAAGCTTTCTTT. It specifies CASRGQGVLSTEAFF.

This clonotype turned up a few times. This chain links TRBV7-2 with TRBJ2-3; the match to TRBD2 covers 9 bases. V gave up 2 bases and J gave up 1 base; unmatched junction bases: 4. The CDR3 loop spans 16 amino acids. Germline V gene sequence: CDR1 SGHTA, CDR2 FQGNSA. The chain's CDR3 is CASSLYGLARTDTQYF. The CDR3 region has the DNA TGTGCCAGCAGCTTATATGGACTAGCGCGCACAGATACGCAGTATTTT.

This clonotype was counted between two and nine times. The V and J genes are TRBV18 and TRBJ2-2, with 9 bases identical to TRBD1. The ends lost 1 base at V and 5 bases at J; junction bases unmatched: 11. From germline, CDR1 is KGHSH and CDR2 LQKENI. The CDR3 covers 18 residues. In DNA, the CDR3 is TGTGCCAGCTCACCACTTCGCCCACAGGGGGCTAGAACCGGGGAGCTGTTTTTT. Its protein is CASSPLRPQGARTGELFF.